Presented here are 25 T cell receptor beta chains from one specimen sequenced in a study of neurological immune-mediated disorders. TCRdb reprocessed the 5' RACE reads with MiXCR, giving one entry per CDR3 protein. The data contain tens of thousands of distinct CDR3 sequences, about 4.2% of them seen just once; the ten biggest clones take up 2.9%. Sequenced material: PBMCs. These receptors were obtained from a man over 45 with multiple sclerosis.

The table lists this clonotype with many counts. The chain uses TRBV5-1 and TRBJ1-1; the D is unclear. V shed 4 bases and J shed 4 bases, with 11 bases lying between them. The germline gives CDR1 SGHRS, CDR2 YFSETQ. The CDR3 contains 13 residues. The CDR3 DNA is TGCGCCAGCAGCCTTTTACCGGGCACTGAAGCTTTCTTT. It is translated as CASSLLPGTEAFF.

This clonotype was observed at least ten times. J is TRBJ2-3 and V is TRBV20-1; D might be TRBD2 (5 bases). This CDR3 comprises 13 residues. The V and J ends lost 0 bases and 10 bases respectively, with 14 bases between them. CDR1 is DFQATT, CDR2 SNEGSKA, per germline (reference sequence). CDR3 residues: CSARDIEEAAQYF. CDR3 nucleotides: TGCAGTGCTAGAGATATAGAAGAAGCGGCGCAGTATTTT.

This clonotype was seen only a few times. The CDR3 DNA follows: TGTGCCAGCAGCAAGAGGACTATCGGGAACACCGGGGAGCTGTTTTTT. This sequence encodes CASSKRTIGNTGELFF. V and J are TRBV11-3 and TRBJ2-2; D is possibly TRBD2 (6 bases). The CDR3 is 16 residues long. The V gene lost 5 bases and the J gene lost 1 base, with 14 bases spanning the gap. CDR1 and CDR2 from the germline V gene are SGHNT and YENEEA.

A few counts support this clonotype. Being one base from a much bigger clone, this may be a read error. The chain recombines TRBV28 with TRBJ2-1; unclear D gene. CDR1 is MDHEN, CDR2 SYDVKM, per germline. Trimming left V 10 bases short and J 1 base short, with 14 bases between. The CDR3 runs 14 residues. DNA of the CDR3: TGTGCCACCGCTCAGCGTAGATCCTACAATGAGCAGTTCTTC. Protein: CATAQRRSYNEQFF.

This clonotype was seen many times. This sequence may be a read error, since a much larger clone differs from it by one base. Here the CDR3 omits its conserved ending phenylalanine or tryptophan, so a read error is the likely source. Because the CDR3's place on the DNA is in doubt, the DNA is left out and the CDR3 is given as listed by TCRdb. This CDR3 is CASSFGQGAHHSPLNC. The rearrangement links TRBV7-9 to TRBJ1-6; the D call of TRBD1 is as the table states it, not checked on the DNA. The germline V gene encodes CDR1 SEHNR and CDR2 FQNEAQ (reference sequence). The CDR3 spans 16 amino acids, including both terminal residues.

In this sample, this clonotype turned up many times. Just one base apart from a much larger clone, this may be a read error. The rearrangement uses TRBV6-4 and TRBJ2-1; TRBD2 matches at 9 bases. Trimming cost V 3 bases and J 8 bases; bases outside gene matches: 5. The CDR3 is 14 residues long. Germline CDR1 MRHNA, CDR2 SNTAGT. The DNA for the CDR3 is TGTGCCAGCAGTGAGGGAATAGCGGGAGATGAGCAGTTCTTC. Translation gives CASSEGIAGDEQFF.

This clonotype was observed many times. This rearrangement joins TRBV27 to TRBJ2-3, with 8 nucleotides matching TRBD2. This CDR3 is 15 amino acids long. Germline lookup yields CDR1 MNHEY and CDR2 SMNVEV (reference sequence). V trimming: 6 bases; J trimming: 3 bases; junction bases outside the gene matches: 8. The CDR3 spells CASRDPGLVTDTQYF. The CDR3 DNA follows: TGTGCCAGCAGGGATCCGGGACTAGTAACAGATACGCAGTATTTT.

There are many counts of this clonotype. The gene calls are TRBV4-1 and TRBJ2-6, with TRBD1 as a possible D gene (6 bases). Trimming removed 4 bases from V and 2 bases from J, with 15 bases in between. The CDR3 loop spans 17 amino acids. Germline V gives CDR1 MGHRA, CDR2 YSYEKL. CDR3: CASSLGRAGAGANVLTF. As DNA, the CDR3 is TGCGCCAGCAGCCTCGGACGGGCAGGGGCTGGGGCCAACGTCCTGACTTTC.

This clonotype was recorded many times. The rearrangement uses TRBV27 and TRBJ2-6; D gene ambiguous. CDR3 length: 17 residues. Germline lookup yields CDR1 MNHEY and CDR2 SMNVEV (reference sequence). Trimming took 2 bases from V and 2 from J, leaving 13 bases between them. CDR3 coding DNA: TGTGCCAGCAGTTTAGGAGAGGCCCCAACTGGGGCCAACGTCCTGACTTTC. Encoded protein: CASSLGEAPTGANVLTF. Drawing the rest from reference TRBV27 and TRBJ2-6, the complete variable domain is EAQVTQNPRYLITVTGKKLTVTCSQNMNHEYMSWYRQDPGLGLRQIYYSMNVEVTDKGDVPEGYKVSRKEKRNFPLILESPSPNQTSLYFCASSLGEAPTGANVLTFGAGSRLTVL.

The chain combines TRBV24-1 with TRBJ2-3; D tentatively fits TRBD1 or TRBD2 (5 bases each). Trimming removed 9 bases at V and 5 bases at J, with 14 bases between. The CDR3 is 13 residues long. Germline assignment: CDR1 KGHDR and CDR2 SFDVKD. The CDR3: CATGGLGGDTQYF. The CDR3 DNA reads TGTGCCACCGGGGGTCTTGGGGGAGATACGCAGTATTTT.

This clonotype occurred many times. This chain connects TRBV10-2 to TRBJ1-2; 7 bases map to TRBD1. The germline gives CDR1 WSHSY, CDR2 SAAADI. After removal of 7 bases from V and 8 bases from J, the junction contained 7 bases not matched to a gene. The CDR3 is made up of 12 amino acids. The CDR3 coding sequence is TGCGCCAGCACCCAGGGGGTTCGAGGCTACACCTTC. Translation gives CASTQGVRGYTF.

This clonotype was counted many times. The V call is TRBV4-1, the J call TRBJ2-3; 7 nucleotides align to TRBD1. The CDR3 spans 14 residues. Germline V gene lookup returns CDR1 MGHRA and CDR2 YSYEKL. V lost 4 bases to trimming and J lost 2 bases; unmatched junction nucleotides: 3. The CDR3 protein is CASSLGQPTDTQYF. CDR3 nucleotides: TGCGCCAGCAGCCTGGGACAGCCCACAGATACGCAGTATTTT.

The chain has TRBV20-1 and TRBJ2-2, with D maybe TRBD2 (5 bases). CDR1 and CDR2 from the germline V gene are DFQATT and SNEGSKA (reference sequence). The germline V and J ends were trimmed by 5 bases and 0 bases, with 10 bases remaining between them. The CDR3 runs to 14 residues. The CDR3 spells CSAPAGPNTGELFF. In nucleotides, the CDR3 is TGCAGTGCTCCCGCGGGCCCGAACACCGGGGAGCTGTTTTTT.

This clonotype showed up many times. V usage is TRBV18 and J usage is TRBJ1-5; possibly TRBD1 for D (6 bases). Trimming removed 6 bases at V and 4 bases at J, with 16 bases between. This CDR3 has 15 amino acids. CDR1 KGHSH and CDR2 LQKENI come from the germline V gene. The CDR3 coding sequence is TGTGCCAGCTCGACTTCATCAGGGGAAAATCAGCCCCAGCATTTT. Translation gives CASSTSSGENQPQHF.

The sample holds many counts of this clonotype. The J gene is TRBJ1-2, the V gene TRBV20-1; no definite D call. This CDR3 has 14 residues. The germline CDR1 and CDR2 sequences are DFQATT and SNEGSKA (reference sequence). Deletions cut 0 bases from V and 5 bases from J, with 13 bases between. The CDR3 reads CSARDLGELYGYTF. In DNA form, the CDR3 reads TGCAGTGCTAGAGATCTGGGAGAGCTATATGGCTACACCTTC.

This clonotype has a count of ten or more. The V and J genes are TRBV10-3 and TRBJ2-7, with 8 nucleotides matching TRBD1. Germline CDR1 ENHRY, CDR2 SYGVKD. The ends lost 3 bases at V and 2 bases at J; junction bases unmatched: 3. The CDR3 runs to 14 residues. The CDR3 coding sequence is TGTGCCATCAGTGATGGGACAGGAGCCTACGAGCAGTACTTC. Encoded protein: CAISDGTGAYEQYF.

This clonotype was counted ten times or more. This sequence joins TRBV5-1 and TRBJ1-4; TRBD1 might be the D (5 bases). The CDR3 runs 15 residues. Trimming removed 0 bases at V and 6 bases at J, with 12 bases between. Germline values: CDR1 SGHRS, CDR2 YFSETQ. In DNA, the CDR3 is TGCGCCAGCAGCTTGGCGGGGGGGTTATATGAAAAACTGTTTTTT. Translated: CASSLAGGLYEKLFF.

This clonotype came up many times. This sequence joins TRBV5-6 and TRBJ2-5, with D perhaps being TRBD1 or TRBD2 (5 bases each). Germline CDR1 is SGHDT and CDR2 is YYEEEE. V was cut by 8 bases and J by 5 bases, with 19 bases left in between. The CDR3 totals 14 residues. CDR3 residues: CARRRDRLGETQYF. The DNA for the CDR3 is TGTGCCAGGCGCAGGGACCGGCTGGGGGAGACCCAGTACTTC. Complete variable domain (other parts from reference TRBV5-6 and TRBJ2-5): DAGVTQSPTHLIKTRGQQVTLRCSPKSGHDTVSWYQQALGQGPQFIFQYYEEEERQRGNFPDRFSGHQFPNYSSELNVNALLLGDSALYLCARRRDRLGETQYFGPGTRLLVL.

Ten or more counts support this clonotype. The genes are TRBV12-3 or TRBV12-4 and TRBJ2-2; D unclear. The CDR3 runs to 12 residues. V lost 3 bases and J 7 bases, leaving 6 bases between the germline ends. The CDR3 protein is CASSLILGELFF. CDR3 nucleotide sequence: TGTGCCAGCAGTTTGATCCTCGGGGAGCTGTTTTTT.

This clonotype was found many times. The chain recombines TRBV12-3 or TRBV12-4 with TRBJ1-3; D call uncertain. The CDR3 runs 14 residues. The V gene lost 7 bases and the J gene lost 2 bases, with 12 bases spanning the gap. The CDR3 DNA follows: TGTGCCAGCAACCGAGGTGGCGCTGGAAACACCATATATTTT. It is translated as CASNRGGAGNTIYF.

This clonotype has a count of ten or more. CDR3 DNA: TGCAGTGCTAGACAGTTCGGAGTGGGAGGACTCCACTACGAGCAGTACTTC. Translation: CSARQFGVGGLHYEQYF. The chain combines TRBV20-1 with TRBJ2-7; possible D gene TRBD2, 6 bases. V was cut by 2 bases and J by 3 bases, with 23 bases left in between. The CDR3 has 17 residues. CDR1 and CDR2 (germline): DFQATT, SNEGSKA (reference sequence).

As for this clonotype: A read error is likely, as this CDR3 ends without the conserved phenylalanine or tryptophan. For the CDR3, the DNA is TGTGCCAGCAGGTCACTTGCGGGGGTTTCCTACAATGAGCAGTTCAAC. This translates into CASRSLAGVSYNEQFN. V gene TRBV28 combines with J gene TRBJ2-1, with 7 bases fitting TRBD2. Germline CDR1 is MDHEN and CDR2 is SYDVKM. The V and J ends lost 6 bases and 1 base, in that order; junction bases with no gene match: 9. The CDR3 loop spans 16 amino acids.

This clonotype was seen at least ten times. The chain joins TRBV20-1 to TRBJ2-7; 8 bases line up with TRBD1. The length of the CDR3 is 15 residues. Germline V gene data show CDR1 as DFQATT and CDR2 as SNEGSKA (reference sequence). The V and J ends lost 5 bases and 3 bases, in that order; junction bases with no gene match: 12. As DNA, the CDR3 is TGCAGTGCTGCAGACAGGGGCCCAGAGAACTACGAGCAGTACTTC. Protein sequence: CSAADRGPENYEQYF.

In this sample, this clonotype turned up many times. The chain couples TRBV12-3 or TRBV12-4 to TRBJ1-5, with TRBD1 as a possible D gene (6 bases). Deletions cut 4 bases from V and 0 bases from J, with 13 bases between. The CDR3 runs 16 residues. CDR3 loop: CASSSPTGNSNQPQHF. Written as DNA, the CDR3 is TGTGCCAGCAGTTCCCCGACAGGCAATAGCAATCAGCCCCAGCATTTT.

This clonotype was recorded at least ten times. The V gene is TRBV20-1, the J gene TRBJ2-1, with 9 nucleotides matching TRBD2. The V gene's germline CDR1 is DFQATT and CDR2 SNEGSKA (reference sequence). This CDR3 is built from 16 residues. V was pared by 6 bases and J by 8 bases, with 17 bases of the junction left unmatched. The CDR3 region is CSAINPAGGLLDEQFF. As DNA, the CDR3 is TGCAGTGCCATCAACCCGGCGGGGGGGTTATTGGATGAGCAGTTCTTC.